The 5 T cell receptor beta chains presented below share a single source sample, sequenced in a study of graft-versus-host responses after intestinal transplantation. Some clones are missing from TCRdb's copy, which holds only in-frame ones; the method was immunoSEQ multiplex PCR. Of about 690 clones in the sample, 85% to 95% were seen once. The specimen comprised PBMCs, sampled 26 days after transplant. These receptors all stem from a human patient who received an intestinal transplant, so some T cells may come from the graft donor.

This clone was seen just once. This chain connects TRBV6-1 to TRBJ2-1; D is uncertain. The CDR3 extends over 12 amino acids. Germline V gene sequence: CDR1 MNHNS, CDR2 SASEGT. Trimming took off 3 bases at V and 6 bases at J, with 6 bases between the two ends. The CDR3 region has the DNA TGTGCCAGCAGTGACAGGTCCAATGAGCAGTTCTTC. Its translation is CASSDRSNEQFF.

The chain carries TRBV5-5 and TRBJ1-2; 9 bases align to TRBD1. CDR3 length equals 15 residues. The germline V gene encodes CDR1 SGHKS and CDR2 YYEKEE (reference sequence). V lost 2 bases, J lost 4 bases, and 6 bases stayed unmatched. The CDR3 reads CASSLDRGTTYGYTF. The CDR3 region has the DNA TGTGCCAGCAGCTTAGACAGGGGGACTACCTATGGCTACACCTTC.

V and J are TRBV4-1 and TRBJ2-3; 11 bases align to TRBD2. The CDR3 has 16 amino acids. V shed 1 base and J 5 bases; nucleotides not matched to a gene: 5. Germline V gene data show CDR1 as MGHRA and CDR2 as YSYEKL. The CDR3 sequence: CASSQGGLAGGDTQYF. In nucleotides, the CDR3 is TGCGCCAGCAGCCAAGGGGGGCTAGCGGGAGGAGATACGCAGTATTTT.

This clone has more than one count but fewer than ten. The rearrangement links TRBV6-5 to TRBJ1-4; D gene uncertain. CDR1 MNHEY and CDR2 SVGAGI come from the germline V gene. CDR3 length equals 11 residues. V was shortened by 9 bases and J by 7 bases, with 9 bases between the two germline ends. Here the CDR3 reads CASGRSEKLFF. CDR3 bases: TGTGCCAGTGGGCGGAGTGAAAAACTGTTTTTT.

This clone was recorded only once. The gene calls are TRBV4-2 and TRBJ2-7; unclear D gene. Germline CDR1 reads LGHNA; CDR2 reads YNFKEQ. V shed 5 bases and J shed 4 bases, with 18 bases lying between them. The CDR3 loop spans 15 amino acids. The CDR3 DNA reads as TGTGCCAGCAGCGGGGTGGGGTGGTCCAGATACGAGCAGTACTTC. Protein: CASSGVGWSRYEQYF.